Following are 29 T cell receptor beta chains from one sample sequenced in a study of control samples from healthy donors and cancer patients. Sequenced by immunoSEQ multiplex PCR; TCRdb stores in-frame clones only, minus some. The sample contains roughly 130,000 clones, under 95% of which appear only once. The sample was blood. These TCRs come from a man in his late teens or twenties in good health.

This chain connects TRBV19 to TRBJ1-5; the D is unclear. Looked up from germline, CDR1 is LNHDA and CDR2 is SQIVND (reference sequence). Trimming removed 3 bases from V and 5 bases from J, with 11 bases in between. This CDR3 is built from 14 residues. This CDR3 is CASSISGSYQPQHF. The CDR3 nucleotides are TGTGCCAGTAGTATTTCTGGCAGTTATCAGCCCCAGCATTTT. The variable domain in full, completed from reference TRBV19 and TRBJ1-5, reads DGGITQSPKYLFRKEGQNVTLSCEQNLNHDAMYWYRQDPGQGLRLIYYSQIVNDFQKGDIAEGYSVSREKKESFPLTVTSAQKNPTAFYLCASSISGSYQPQHFGDGTRLSIL.

This chain connects TRBV27 to TRBJ1-1; 8 bases are a match to TRBD1. J gave up 0 bases and V 3 bases, and 0 bases lay outside the gene matches. The CDR3 extends over 14 amino acids. CDR1 and CDR2 (germline): MNHEY, SMNVEV (reference sequence). DNA for the CDR3: TGTGCCAGCAGTTTGGGACAGGTGAACACTGAAGCTTTCTTT. Translating gives CASSLGQVNTEAFF.

The J gene is TRBJ1-2, the V gene TRBV25-1, with 8 positions matching TRBD1. CDR1 is MGHDK, CDR2 SYGVNS, per germline. The trim removed 1 base at V and 8 bases at J, leaving 3 bases unmatched. This CDR3 spans 13 amino acids. The CDR3 region is CASSEFTGGGYTF. The DNA for the CDR3 is TGTGCCAGCAGTGAATTCACAGGGGGGGGCTACACCTTC.

A single count supports this clone. This sequence joins TRBV5-6 and TRBJ1-5, with D possibly being TRBD1 (6 bases). This CDR3 contains 14 residues. The germline V and J ends were trimmed by 1 base and 4 bases, with 9 bases remaining between them. CDR1 is SGHDT, CDR2 YYEEEE, per germline. This CDR3 is CASSLITGNQPQHF. Here the CDR3 DNA reads TGTGCCAGCAGCTTGATCACAGGGAATCAGCCCCAGCATTTT.

The chain recombines TRBV3-1 (or the pseudogene TRBV3-2) with TRBJ2-3, with D perhaps matching TRBD2 (5 bases). Trimming took 4 bases from V and 2 from J, leaving 22 bases between them. This CDR3 has 18 amino acids. Germline V gene data show CDR1 as LGHDT and CDR2 as YNNKEL (reference sequence). In nucleotides, the CDR3 is TGTGCCAGCAGCCGCTTGAAGGTAACCCGGGGATTCACAGATACGCAGTATTTT. Translated, it gives CASSRLKVTRGFTDTQYF.

This rearrangement joins TRBV18 to TRBJ2-3; the match to TRBD1 covers 7 bases. J gave up 1 base and V 5 bases, and 6 bases lay outside the gene matches. Germline assignment: CDR1 KGHSH and CDR2 LQKENI. This CDR3 comprises 15 residues. The CDR3 is CASSVGGHGTDTQYF. For the CDR3, the DNA is TGTGCCAGCTCAGTAGGGGGCCACGGCACAGATACGCAGTATTTT.

V gene TRBV5-1 combines with J gene TRBJ1-1; 8 nucleotides agree with TRBD1. The J segment lost 1 base and the V segment lost 1 base, leaving 3 bases of the junction unmatched. The CDR3 consists of 15 residues. CDR1 is SGHRS, CDR2 YFSETQ, per germline. The chain's CDR3 is CASSLQGAKNTEAFF. As DNA, the CDR3 is TGCGCCAGCAGCTTGCAGGGGGCGAAGAACACTGAAGCTTTCTTT.

The CDR3 protein is CASSLRRGAGEQFF. As DNA, the CDR3 is TGTGCCAGCAGCTTAAGGCGGGGGGCAGGTGAGCAGTTCTTC. V and J are TRBV7-3 and TRBJ2-1; TRBD2 aligns across 8 bases. The J segment lost 9 bases and the V segment lost 1 base, leaving 5 bases of the junction unmatched. The germline gives CDR1 SGHTA, CDR2 FQGTGA. CDR3 length: 14 residues. Based on the CDR3 plus reference TRBV7-3 and TRBJ2-1, the full variable domain is GAGVSQTPSNKVTEKGKYVELRCDPISGHTALYWYRQSLGQGPEFLIYFQGTGAADDSGLPNDRFFAVRPEGSVSTLKIQRTERGDSAVYLCASSLRRGAGEQFFGPGTRLTVL.

The chain has TRBV12-5 and TRBJ1-2, with a tentative D call TRBD1 (6 bases). The CDR3 is made up of 14 amino acids. V lost 1 base and J 4 bases, leaving 10 bases between the germline ends. Germline CDR1 is LGHNT and CDR2 is FRNRAP. The CDR3 is CASGLEQGLYGYTF. The CDR3 DNA sequence: TGTGCTAGTGGTTTGGAACAGGGTCTCTATGGCTACACCTTC.

The rearrangement links TRBV12-5 to TRBJ2-4, with 7 positions matching TRBD1. Per germline, CDR1 LGHNT and CDR2 FRNRAP. The trim removed 1 base at V and 8 bases at J, leaving 5 bases unmatched. The CDR3 spans 14 residues. The CDR3 protein is CASGLEIQGDIQYF. CDR3 in DNA: TGTGCTAGTGGTTTGGAAATCCAGGGGGACATTCAGTACTTC.

The chain carries TRBV14 and TRBJ1-5; 7 bases map to TRBD1. The V segment lost 0 bases and the J segment 1 base; nucleotides outside the gene matches: 6. Germline V gene lookup returns CDR1 SGHDN and CDR2 FVKESK. The CDR3 sequence is 17 residues long. The CDR3 coding sequence is TGTGCCAGCAGCCAAGATAAGGGGGCGAGAAGCAATCAGCCCCAGCATTTT. This codes for CASSQDKGARSNQPQHF.

V usage is TRBV13 and J usage is TRBJ2-4; 13 bases line up with TRBD2. Germline lookup yields CDR1 PRHDT and CDR2 FYEKMQ (reference sequence). CDR3 length equals 18 residues. With V trimmed by 6 bases and J by 1 base, 9 bases remained unmatched. CDR3 protein: CASRSTSGGAWAKNIQYF. CDR3 nucleotide sequence: TGTGCCAGCAGGTCCACTAGCGGGGGGGCCTGGGCCAAAAACATTCAGTACTTC.

The CDR3 spells CASSSIGQGVNEQYF. CDR3 DNA: TGTGCCAGCAGTTCTATTGGACAGGGGGTCAACGAGCAGTACTTC. The chain joins TRBV27 to TRBJ2-7; 10 bases map to TRBD1. CDR3 length: 15 amino acids. From germline, CDR1 is MNHEY and CDR2 SMNVEV (reference sequence). V lost 4 bases to trimming and J lost 5 bases; unmatched junction nucleotides: 8.

The chain has TRBV29-1 and TRBJ2-7, with a tentative D call TRBD1 (5 bases). The CDR3 runs to 12 residues. CDR1 and CDR2 from the germline V gene are SQVTM and ANQGSEA. V dropped 4 bases and J dropped 2 bases, with 9 bases sitting between them. CDR3 sequence: CSVVRGAYEQYF. In DNA form, the CDR3 reads TGCAGCGTTGTAAGGGGCGCCTACGAGCAGTACTTC.

The V and J genes are TRBV4-1 and TRBJ1-4; D not resolved. V was trimmed by 6 bases and J by 4 bases, leaving 15 bases between them. Germline values: CDR1 MGHRA, CDR2 YSYEKL. The CDR3 has 15 amino acids. The CDR3 DNA is TGCGCCAGCAGAGTTCTGCGCAGCAGTAATGAAAAACTGTTTTTT. Encoded protein: CASRVLRSSNEKLFF.

The V gene is TRBV6-5, the J gene TRBJ2-3, with 13 bases aligning to TRBD2. V lost 2 bases, J lost 4 bases, and 0 bases stayed unmatched. The germline V gene encodes CDR1 MNHEY and CDR2 SVGAGI. The CDR3 is made up of 15 amino acids. For the CDR3, the DNA is TGTGCCAGCAGTTACACTAGCGGGGGGGCAGATACGCAGTATTTT. It translates to CASSYTSGGADTQYF.

The chain employs TRBV3-1 (or the pseudogene TRBV3-2) and TRBJ2-1; no reliable D call. The CDR3 is 12 residues long. V lost 2 bases and J 7 bases, leaving 6 bases between the germline ends. CDR1 LGHDT and CDR2 YNNKEL come from the germline V gene (reference sequence). This chain's CDR3 is CASSQYTNEQFF. CDR3 sequence (DNA): TGTGCCAGCAGCCAATATACGAATGAGCAGTTCTTC.

This sequence joins TRBV3-1 (or the pseudogene TRBV3-2) and TRBJ2-1; TRBD2 matches 9 bases. V gave up 6 bases and J gave up 2 bases; unmatched junction bases: 8. CDR3 length: 16 amino acids. Germline V gives CDR1 LGHDT, CDR2 YNNKEL (reference sequence). The CDR3 DNA reads TGTGCCAGCAGGAATCTAGCGGGGCGAACCTACAATGAGCAGTTCTTC. Translating gives CASRNLAGRTYNEQFF.

The chain joins TRBV5-1 to TRBJ1-2; 11 nucleotides align to TRBD1. The CDR3 loop spans 15 amino acids. The V segment lost 4 bases and the J segment 6 bases; nucleotides outside the gene matches: 8. Germline CDR1 is SGHRS and CDR2 is YFSETQ. The CDR3 nucleotides are TGCGCCAGCAGCGCCTGGACAGGGGGCGAGAATGGCTACACCTTC. Its protein is CASSAWTGGENGYTF.

The V and J genes are TRBV18 and TRBJ2-7; 11 bases agree with TRBD2. The V gene's germline CDR1 is KGHSH and CDR2 LQKENI. V trimming: 3 bases; J trimming: 5 bases; junction bases outside the gene matches: 6. This CDR3 is built from 15 residues. This chain's CDR3 is CASSPPSGGPHEQYF. The CDR3 nucleotides are TGTGCCAGCTCACCCCCTAGCGGGGGGCCCCACGAGCAGTACTTC. Using reference TRBV18 and TRBJ2-7 for the parts outside the CDR3, the full variable domain is NAGVMQNPRHLVRRRGQEARLRCSPMKGHSHVYWYRQLPEEGLKFMVYLQKENIIDESGMPKERFSAEFPKEGPSILRIQQVVRGDSAAYFCASSPPSGGPHEQYFGPGTRLTVT.

The chain employs TRBV29-1 and TRBJ1-2, with no clear D. Trimming removed 4 bases at V and 3 bases at J, with 15 bases between. CDR1 is SQVTM, CDR2 ANQGSEA, per germline. The CDR3 sequence is 14 residues long. The CDR3 region is CSVVSPGKDYGYTF. The CDR3 DNA sequence: TGCAGCGTTGTTAGCCCCGGGAAAGACTATGGCTACACCTTC.

CDR3 sequence: CAWRGTGKAFF. In DNA, the CDR3 is TGTGCCTGGAGGGGGACAGGGAAAGCTTTCTTT. The rearrangement links TRBV30 to TRBJ1-1, with 9 bases matching TRBD1. Germline CDR1 is GTSNPN and CDR2 is SVGIG (reference sequence). The CDR3 loop spans 11 amino acids. The ends lost 3 bases at V and 9 bases at J; junction bases unmatched: 2.

The rearrangement uses TRBV4-1 and TRBJ1-1; tentatively, D is TRBD1 (5 bases). V lost 4 bases and J lost 0, with 9 bases in between. The CDR3 has 14 amino acids. Per the germline V gene, CDR1 is MGHRA and CDR2 is YSYEKL. The CDR3 nucleotides read TGCGCCAGCAGCCCGAACAGGTTGAACACTGAAGCTTTCTTT. As protein: CASSPNRLNTEAFF.

On this clone itself: The sample has other DNA sequences that encode this CDR3 too. This chain joins TRBV7-2 and TRBJ2-3; TRBD2 agrees at 9 bases. With 5 bases clipped from V and 1 base from J, the junction kept 1 base outside the gene matches. This CDR3 has 14 amino acids. CDR1 is SGHTA, CDR2 FQGNSA, per germline. The CDR3 nucleotides read TGTGCCAGCAGCAGGACTAGCGGCACAGATACGCAGTATTTT. Its protein is CASSRTSGTDTQYF.

The chain is built from TRBV4-1 and TRBJ1-6, with D possibly matching TRBD1 (5 bases). This CDR3 region has 16 residues. V was trimmed by 4 bases and J by 10 bases, leaving 20 bases between them. Per the germline V gene, CDR1 is MGHRA and CDR2 is YSYEKL. The CDR3 DNA follows: TGCGCCAGCAGCCGACCACAGCTAGGGGTCAGGTCACCCCTCCACTTT. The encoded protein is CASSRPQLGVRSPLHF.

This chain connects TRBV5-6 to TRBJ2-5, with D perhaps given as TRBD1 or TRBD2 (6 bases each). V was shortened by 2 bases and J by 7 bases, with 18 bases between the two germline ends. Germline V CDR1 and CDR2: SGHDT, YYEEEE. The CDR3 is 15 residues long. The CDR3 coding sequence is TGTGCCAGCAGCTTTGGGGGGCGGGACTTGAGGACCCAGTACTTC. It specifies CASSFGGRDLRTQYF.

On this clone itself: The same CDR3 also results from other DNA sequences found in this sample. DNA for the CDR3: TGTGCCAGTAGTATAGGGGCAGGGGGTCATACCGGGGAGCTGTTTTTT. It is translated as CASSIGAGGHTGELFF. This chain connects TRBV19 to TRBJ2-2, with 7 bases identical to TRBD1. Germline assignment: CDR1 LNHDA and CDR2 SQIVND (reference sequence). The length of the CDR3 is 16 residues. After removal of 1 base from V and 5 bases from J, the junction contained 7 bases not matched to a gene.

The V gene is TRBV6-2 or TRBV6-3, the J gene TRBJ1-5; 9 bases agree with TRBD1. V dropped 5 bases and J dropped 6; count of bases not matched to a gene: 5. CDR1 and CDR2 from the germline V gene are MNHEY and SVGEGT. There are 14 residues in the CDR3. The CDR3 region is CASSPQGAPQPQHF. The DNA of the CDR3 is TGTGCCAGCAGTCCACAGGGGGCCCCTCAGCCCCAGCATTTT.

The J gene is TRBJ1-2, the V gene TRBV2; 9 bases are shared with TRBD1. J lost 7 bases, V lost 8 bases, and 5 bases had no gene match. Germline V CDR1 and CDR2: SNHLY, FYNNEI. The CDR3 spans 12 residues. The CDR3 spells CASLDRGVGYTF. The CDR3 nucleotides are TGTGCCAGCCTGGACAGGGGAGTTGGCTACACCTTC.